A single sample gave rise to the 13 T cell receptor beta chains below, sequenced in a study of beta chain features in type 1 diabetes. All of the isolated RNA was reverse transcribed, so expressed TCRB transcripts were sequenced. Sequencing used immunoSEQ multiplex PCR; TCRdb keeps in-frame clones, though not all of them. The top ten hold about 0.037% of the sample, which has a few hundred thousand clones, over 7.5% seen once. The sequenced sample consisted of naive CD4+ T cells from blood. These receptors were taken from a woman aged 18-29 years in good health.

This clone was observed a single time. The chain carries TRBV6-1 and TRBJ2-2; weak D call: TRBD2 (5 bases). Germline CDR1 is MNHNS and CDR2 is SASEGT. The CDR3 sequence is 13 residues long. The V end lost 8 bases, the J end lost 5 bases, and 12 bases lay between the germline ends. The DNA of the CDR3 is TGTGCCAGCTCCCCGAGGGCGACCGGGGAGCTGTTTTTT. This codes for CASSPRATGELFF.

The chain joins TRBV11-1 to TRBJ1-2; no clear D. Per germline, CDR1 SGHAT and CDR2 FQDESV (reference sequence). This CDR3 has 13 amino acids. V was trimmed by 1 base and J by 8 bases, leaving 11 bases between them. This CDR3 is CASSLEPLRGYTF. DNA of the CDR3: TGTGCCAGCAGCTTAGAACCCCTGCGGGGCTACACCTTC.

J is TRBJ1-2 and V is TRBV18; tentative D call: TRBD1 (6 bases). This CDR3 is built from 13 residues. V gave up 4 bases and J gave up 3 bases, with 9 bases separating them. Per germline, CDR1 KGHSH and CDR2 LQKENI. CDR3 amino acids: CASSLRTDYGYTF. The CDR3 DNA reads TGTGCCAGCTCACTACGGACAGACTATGGCTACACCTTC.

The rearrangement joins TRBV7-8 to TRBJ2-3; D might be TRBD1 (5 bases). Germline V gene data show CDR1 as SGHVS and CDR2 as FQNEAQ. The CDR3 has 14 residues. Deletions cut 3 bases from V and 2 bases from J, with 9 bases between. The CDR3 protein is CASSFDSYTDTQYF. The CDR3, as DNA: TGTGCCAGCAGCTTTGACAGCTACACAGATACGCAGTATTTT. The full variable domain, with the rest looked up from reference TRBV7-8 and TRBJ2-3, is GAGVSQSPRYKVAKRGQDVALRCDPISGHVSLFWYQQALGQGPEFLTYFQNEAQLDKSGLPSDRFFAERPEGSVSTLKIQRTQQEDSAVYLCASSFDSYTDTQYFGPGTRLTVL.

The V and J genes are TRBV29-1 and TRBJ1-1; the D gene is possibly TRBD1 (5 bases). Germline V gene lookup returns CDR1 SQVTM and CDR2 ANQGSEA. V shed 2 bases and J shed 4 bases, with 11 bases lying between them. The CDR3 is 13 residues long. The CDR3 loop reads CSVESGRSTEAFF. CDR3 nucleotide sequence: TGCAGCGTTGAATCAGGGAGGTCCACTGAAGCTTTCTTT. Using reference TRBV29-1 and TRBJ1-1 for the parts outside the CDR3, the full variable domain is SAVISQKPSRDICQRGTSLTIQCQVDSQVTMMFWYRQQPGQSLTLIATANQGSEATYESGFVIDKFPISRPNLTFSTLTVSNMSPEDSSIYLCSVESGRSTEAFFGQGTRLTVV.

This sequence joins TRBV2 and TRBJ1-5; 10 bases match TRBD1. CDR1 and CDR2 (germline): SNHLY, FYNNEI. V dropped 5 bases and J dropped 1; count of bases not matched to a gene: 2. CDR3 length: 15 amino acids. The chain's CDR3 is CASSSGQGSNQPQHF. In nucleotides, the CDR3 is TGTGCCAGCAGTTCGGGACAGGGGAGCAATCAGCCCCAGCATTTT.

This clone has just a few counts. This chain joins TRBV5-1 and TRBJ2-1, with TRBD1 identical over 8 bases. Germline CDR1 is SGHRS and CDR2 is YFSETQ. After removal of 0 bases from V and 3 bases from J, the junction contained 2 bases not matched to a gene. The CDR3 consists of 15 residues. In DNA form, the CDR3 reads TGCGCCAGCAGCTTGGGACAGGGGAGCTACAATGAGCAGTTCTTC. Translated, it gives CASSLGQGSYNEQFF.

The J gene is TRBJ2-2, the V gene TRBV25-1; 7 bases line up with TRBD1. Looked up from germline, CDR1 is MGHDK and CDR2 is SYGVNS. The CDR3 has 15 amino acids. The V gene end was trimmed by 5 bases and the J gene end by 3 bases; junction bases not matched to a gene: 6. CDR3 amino acids: CASSQGGSYTGELFF. CDR3 in DNA: TGTGCCAGCAGTCAAGGGGGCAGCTACACCGGGGAGCTGTTTTTT.

The chain links TRBV6-5 to TRBJ1-1; 9 positions agree with TRBD1. The CDR3 contains 14 residues. Looked up from germline, CDR1 is MNHEY and CDR2 is SVGAGI. With 5 bases clipped from V and 4 bases from J, the junction kept 5 bases outside the gene matches. CDR3 loop: CASSLTGGGTEAFF. Written as DNA, the CDR3 is TGTGCCAGCAGTCTTACAGGGGGCGGCACTGAAGCTTTCTTT.

This clone has more than one count but fewer than ten. The chain recombines TRBV11-2 with TRBJ1-4; possible D gene TRBD1, 6 bases. V was clipped by 6 bases and J by 8 bases, with 19 bases between them. The CDR3 covers 15 residues. Per the germline V gene, CDR1 is SGHAT and CDR2 is FQNNGV. CDR3 in DNA: TGTGCCAGCAGACACATACAGGGACGGAAGGAAAAACTGTTTTTT. The encoded protein is CASRHIQGRKEKLFF.

The J gene is TRBJ1-1, the V gene TRBV18; possibly TRBD1 for D (5 bases). Germline lookup yields CDR1 KGHSH and CDR2 LQKENI. CDR3 length equals 15 residues. V shed 6 bases and J shed 1 base, with 15 bases lying between them. CDR3: CASSIGASGNTEAFF. As DNA, the CDR3 is TGTGCCAGCTCTATAGGGGCTTCCGGGAACACTGAAGCTTTCTTT.

This chain uses TRBV5-4 with TRBJ2-3; D is undetermined. The CDR3 is made up of 15 amino acids. V lost 0 bases to trimming and J lost 3 bases, with 11 bases between them. From germline, CDR1 is SGHNT and CDR2 YYREEE (reference sequence). This CDR3 is CASSLAAQTTDTQYF. DNA of the CDR3: TGTGCCAGCAGCTTGGCCGCACAGACAACAGATACGCAGTATTTT.

The chain joins TRBV9 to TRBJ2-7; D unclear. This CDR3 is built from 14 residues. Germline V lookup: CDR1 SGDLS, CDR2 YYNGEE. Trimming pared 0 bases from V and 0 bases from J, leaving 7 bases between. The DNA of the CDR3 is TGTGCCAGCAGCGTAGGAGGCCTCTCCTACGAGCAGTACTTC. Translating it yields CASSVGGLSYEQYF.